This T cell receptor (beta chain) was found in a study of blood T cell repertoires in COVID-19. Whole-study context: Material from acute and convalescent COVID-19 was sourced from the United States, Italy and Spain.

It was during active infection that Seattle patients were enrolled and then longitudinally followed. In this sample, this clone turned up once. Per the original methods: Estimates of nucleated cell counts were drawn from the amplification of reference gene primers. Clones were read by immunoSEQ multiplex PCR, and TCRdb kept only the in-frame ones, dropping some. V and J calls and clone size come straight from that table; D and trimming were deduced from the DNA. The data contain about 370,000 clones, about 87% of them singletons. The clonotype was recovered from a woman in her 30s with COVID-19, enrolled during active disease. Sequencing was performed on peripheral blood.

The CDR3, as DNA: TGTGCCAGCAGCTTAACGCTGATCACAGGTGCCGGGGAGCTGTTTTTT. This codes for CASSLTLITGAGELFF. The V gene is TRBV5-6, the J gene TRBJ2-2; weak D call: TRBD1 (5 bases). This CDR3 is 16 amino acids long. V dropped 2 bases and J dropped 6 bases, with 17 bases sitting between them. The V gene's germline CDR1 is SGHDT and CDR2 YYEEEE.